This TCR beta chain was identified in a study of blood T cell repertoires in COVID-19. Study-level information: Sites across the United States, Italy and Spain contributed samples from acute and convalescent COVID-19. The analysed material was cDNA or gDNA that came from T cells, B-cell-depleted T cells, or PBMCs.

Sequencing used immunoSEQ multiplex PCR; TCRdb keeps in-frame clones, though not all of them. The sample gives a few hundred thousand clones, less than 90% of which show up once; over 0.8% is in the top ten. CDR3 length: 15 residues. Trimming left V 0 bases short and J 7 bases short, with 13 bases between. The germline V gene encodes CDR1 SGHRS and CDR2 YFSETQ. This clone occurred a few times. Cohorts were determined from participant-reported clinical history. Recovery meant two consecutive negative NP/OP PCR tests, professional clearance, or resolved symptoms. The rearrangement links TRBV5-1 to TRBJ1-4, with D unresolved. This clonotype was obtained from a woman aged 30 to 39 who had recovered from COVID-19. Specimen: PBMCs or T cells enriched from blood (not recorded which). The CDR3 coding sequence is TGCGCCAGCAGCTTGGATATGCACTCCGCTGAAAAACTGTTTTTT. Translating gives CASSLDMHSAEKLFF.